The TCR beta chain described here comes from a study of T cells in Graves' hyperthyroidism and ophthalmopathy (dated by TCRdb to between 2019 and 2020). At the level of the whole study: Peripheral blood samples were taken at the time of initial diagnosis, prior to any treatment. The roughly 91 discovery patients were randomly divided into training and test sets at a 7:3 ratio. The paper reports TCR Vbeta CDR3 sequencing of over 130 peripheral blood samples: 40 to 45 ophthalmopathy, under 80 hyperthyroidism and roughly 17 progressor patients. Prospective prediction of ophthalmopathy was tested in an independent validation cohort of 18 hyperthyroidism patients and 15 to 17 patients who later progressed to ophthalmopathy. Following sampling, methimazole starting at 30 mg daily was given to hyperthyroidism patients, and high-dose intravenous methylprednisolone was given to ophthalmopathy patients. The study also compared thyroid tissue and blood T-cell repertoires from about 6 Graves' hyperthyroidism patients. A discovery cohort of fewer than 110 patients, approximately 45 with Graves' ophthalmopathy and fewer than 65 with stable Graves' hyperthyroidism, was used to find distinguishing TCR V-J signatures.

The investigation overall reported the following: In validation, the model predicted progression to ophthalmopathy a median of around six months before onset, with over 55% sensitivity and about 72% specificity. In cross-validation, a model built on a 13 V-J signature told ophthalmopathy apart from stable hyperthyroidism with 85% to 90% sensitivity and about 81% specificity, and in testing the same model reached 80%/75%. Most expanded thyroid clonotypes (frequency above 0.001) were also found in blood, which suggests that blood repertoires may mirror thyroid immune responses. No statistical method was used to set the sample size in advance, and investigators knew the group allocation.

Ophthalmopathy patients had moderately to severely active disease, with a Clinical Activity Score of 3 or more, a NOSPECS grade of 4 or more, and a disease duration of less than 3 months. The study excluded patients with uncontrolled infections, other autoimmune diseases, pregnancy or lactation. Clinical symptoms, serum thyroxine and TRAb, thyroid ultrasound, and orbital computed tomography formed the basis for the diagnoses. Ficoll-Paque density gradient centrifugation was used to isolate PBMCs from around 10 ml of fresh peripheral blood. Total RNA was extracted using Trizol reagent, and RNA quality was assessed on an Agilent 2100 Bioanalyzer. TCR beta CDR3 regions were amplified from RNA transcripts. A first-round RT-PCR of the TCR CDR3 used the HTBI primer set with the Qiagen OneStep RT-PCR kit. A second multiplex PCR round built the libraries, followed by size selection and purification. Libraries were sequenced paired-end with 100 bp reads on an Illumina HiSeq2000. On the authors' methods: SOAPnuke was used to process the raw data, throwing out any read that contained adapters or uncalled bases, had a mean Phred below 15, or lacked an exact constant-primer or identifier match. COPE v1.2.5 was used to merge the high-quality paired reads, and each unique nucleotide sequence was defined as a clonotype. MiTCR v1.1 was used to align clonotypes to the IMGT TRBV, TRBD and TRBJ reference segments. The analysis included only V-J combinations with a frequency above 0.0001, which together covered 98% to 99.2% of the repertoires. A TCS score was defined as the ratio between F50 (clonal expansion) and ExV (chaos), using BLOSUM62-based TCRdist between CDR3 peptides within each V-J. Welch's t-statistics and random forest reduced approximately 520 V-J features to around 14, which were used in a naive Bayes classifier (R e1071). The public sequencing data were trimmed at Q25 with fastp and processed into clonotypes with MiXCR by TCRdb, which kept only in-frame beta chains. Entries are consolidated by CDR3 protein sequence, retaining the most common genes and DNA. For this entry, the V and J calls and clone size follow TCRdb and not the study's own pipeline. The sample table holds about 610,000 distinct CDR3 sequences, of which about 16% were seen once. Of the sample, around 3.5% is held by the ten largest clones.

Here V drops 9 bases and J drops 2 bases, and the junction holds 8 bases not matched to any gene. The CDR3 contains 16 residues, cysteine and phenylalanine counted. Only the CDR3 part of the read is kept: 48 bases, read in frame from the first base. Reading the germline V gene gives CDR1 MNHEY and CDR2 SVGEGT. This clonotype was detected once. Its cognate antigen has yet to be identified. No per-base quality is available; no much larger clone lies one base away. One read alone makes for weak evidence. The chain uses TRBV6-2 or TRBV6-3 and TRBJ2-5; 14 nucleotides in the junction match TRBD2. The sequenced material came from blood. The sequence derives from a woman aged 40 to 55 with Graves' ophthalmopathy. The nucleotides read TGTGCCAGTGGGACTAGCGGGAGTCTTTGGCAAGAGACCCAGTACTTC. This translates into CASGTSGSLWQETQYF.